A single sample gave rise to the 26 T cell receptor beta chains below, sequenced in a study of blood T cell repertoires in COVID-19. Sequencing was performed with immunoSEQ multiplex PCR; in TCRdb, only in-frame clones are kept and a portion is missing. Of approximately 60,000 clones listed, 82% are singletons. The sample taken for sequencing was peripheral blood. The receptors shown here come from a woman aged 60-75 years with acute or convalescent COVID-19.

The chain uses TRBV29-1 and TRBJ2-7, with 9 bases fitting TRBD1. Germline CDR1 reads SQVTM; CDR2 reads ANQGSEA. V lost 5 bases and J lost 6; bases outside the gene matches: 2. CDR3 length: 11 residues. As DNA, the CDR3 is TGCAGCGTTACAGGGGGCGGCGAGCAGTACTTC. Protein product: CSVTGGGEQYF.

This clone was recorded only once. The gene calls are TRBV4-3 and TRBJ1-1; 9 bases fit TRBD1. The V segment lost 1 base and the J segment 10 bases; nucleotides outside the gene matches: 4. The length of the CDR3 is 13 residues. Germline V lookup: CDR1 LGHNA, CDR2 YSLEER. Here the CDR3 reads CASSQAGTGRAFF. The CDR3 DNA reads TGCGCCAGCAGCCAAGCCGGGACAGGGAGAGCTTTCTTT.

This clone was observed a few times. The CDR3 DNA sequence: TGTGCCAGCACCTGGACAGGGGCTACCCATGAGCAGTTCTTC. This gives the protein CASTWTGATHEQFF. This chain joins TRBV6-5 and TRBJ2-1; 9 positions agree with TRBD1. The germline V gene encodes CDR1 MNHEY and CDR2 SVGAGI. The CDR3 has 14 amino acids. Trimming cost V 7 bases and J 8 bases; bases outside gene matches: 9.

The gene calls are TRBV7-2 and TRBJ1-3; a possible D gene is TRBD1 (5 bases). Trimming stripped 6 bases from V and 3 bases from J, with 9 bases between. The CDR3 sequence is 13 residues long. Germline V gene lookup returns CDR1 SGHTA and CDR2 FQGNSA. For the CDR3, the DNA is TGTGCCAGCAGGTCAGGGTTTGGAAACACCATATATTTT. The encoded protein is CASRSGFGNTIYF.

This chain connects TRBV5-4 to TRBJ2-5; D perhaps matches TRBD2 (5 bases). The V end was cut by 0 bases, the J end by 0 bases, with 9 bases between. The CDR3 extends over 15 amino acids. CDR1 and CDR2 (germline): SGHNT, YYREEE (reference sequence). The DNA of the CDR3 is TGTGCCAGCAGCTTGGGACCGGGGTACCAAGAGACCCAGTACTTC. Its protein product is CASSLGPGYQETQYF.

The chain carries TRBV7-3 and TRBJ1-1; D is undetermined. This CDR3 is 12 amino acids long. Germline CDR1 is SGHTA and CDR2 is FQGTGA. V gave up 5 bases and J gave up 5 bases, with 9 bases separating them. As DNA, the CDR3 is TGTGCCAGCAGCCCCGGAGGGACTGAAGCTTTCTTT. This codes for CASSPGGTEAFF.

The count of this clone is one. The chain joins TRBV10-3 to TRBJ1-6, with D unclear. Germline CDR1 is ENHRY and CDR2 is SYGVKD. The CDR3 consists of 13 residues. V was clipped by 10 bases and J by 3 bases, with 10 bases between them. DNA of the CDR3: TGTGCCACCTCCGGTGACTATAATTCACCCCTCCACTTT. This encodes CATSGDYNSPLHF.

The rearrangement joins TRBV12-5 to TRBJ2-7, with 16 positions matching TRBD2. The CDR3 runs to 21 residues. The germline V gene encodes CDR1 LGHNT and CDR2 FRNRAP. Losses at the gene ends were 9 bases for V and 3 bases for J; bases not matched to a gene: 23. CDR3 protein: CASSPRPGGLAGGPVGYEQYF. For the CDR3, the DNA is TGTGCTAGCTCACCCCGACCGGGGGGACTAGCGGGGGGGCCTGTAGGCTACGAGCAGTACTTC.

This sequence joins TRBV29-1 and TRBJ2-7; 8 bases line up with TRBD2. Germline trimming cut 5 bases from V and 10 bases from J; bases unmatched to any gene: 22. The CDR3 has 16 residues. Germline V gene lookup returns CDR1 SQVTM and CDR2 ANQGSEA. The CDR3 protein is CSVRPGTAGAAARQYF. The CDR3 DNA is TGCAGCGTTCGACCCGGTACAGCGGGGGCCGCCGCGCGTCAGTACTTC.

The CDR3 DNA reads TGTGCCAGCAGTTCTAACAGGGTAAGGGGAACTGAAGCTTTCTTT. Translating gives CASSSNRVRGTEAFF. The chain couples TRBV27 to TRBJ1-1; the D gene is possibly TRBD1 (6 bases). Germline V CDR1 and CDR2: MNHEY, SMNVEV (reference sequence). The CDR3 covers 15 residues. V lost 4 bases, J lost 5 bases, and 17 bases lay in between.

This clone was seen just once. The chain recombines TRBV18 with TRBJ2-3; possibly TRBD1 for D (6 bases). The CDR3 is 14 residues long. Germline CDR1 is KGHSH and CDR2 is LQKENI. V was clipped by 5 bases and J by 3 bases, with 12 bases between them. CDR3 sequence (DNA): TGTGCCAGCTCAACAACAGGGTTTACAGATACGCAGTATTTT. This sequence encodes CASSTTGFTDTQYF.

The chain employs TRBV19 and TRBJ1-4, with D maybe TRBD1 (6 bases). In germline, CDR1 is LNHDA, CDR2 SQIVND (reference sequence). The ends were cut back, 7 bases at V and 6 bases at J, with 15 bases in the middle. The CDR3 is 14 residues long. In DNA, the CDR3 is TGTGCCAGTACCCGGGGGGCCGGGTATGAAAAACTGTTTTTT. Protein product: CASTRGAGYEKLFF.

The chain employs TRBV29-1 and TRBJ2-2; 8 nucleotides match TRBD1. The CDR3 consists of 14 residues. Germline V gene data show CDR1 as SQVTM and CDR2 as ANQGSEA. Trimming cost V 7 bases and J 6 bases; bases outside gene matches: 10. In DNA, the CDR3 is TGCAGCGCCCATCGGACAGGGCTGGCCGGGGAGCTGTTTTTT. As protein: CSAHRTGLAGELFF.

This clone has only one observation. V and J are TRBV5-1 and TRBJ2-1, with a weak D call TRBD2 (6 bases). Germline CDR1 SGHRS, CDR2 YFSETQ. V was trimmed by 2 bases and J by 8 bases, leaving 14 bases between them. The CDR3 totals 14 residues. In DNA form, the CDR3 reads TGCGCCAGCAGCTTTGGAGGGCCTGTCCATGAGCAGTTCTTC. Amino acid sequence: CASSFGGPVHEQFF.

The CDR3 sequence is CASRSKTGLNTEAFF. The CDR3 DNA follows: TGTGCCAGCAGGTCGAAAACAGGGCTGAACACTGAAGCTTTCTTT. The chain combines TRBV7-9 with TRBJ1-1; a possible D gene is TRBD1 (6 bases). Deletions cut 6 bases from V and 0 bases from J, with 14 bases between. The length of the CDR3 is 15 residues. Germline CDR1 is SEHNR and CDR2 is FQNEAQ (reference sequence).

The chain has TRBV2 and TRBJ2-2; D unclear. The ends were cut back, 4 bases at V and 0 bases at J, with 6 bases in the middle. Germline-derived CDR1 and CDR2 are SNHLY and FYNNEI. This CDR3 spans 14 amino acids. The CDR3 here is CASSAGANTGELFF. CDR3 nucleotide sequence: TGTGCCAGCAGTGCTGGAGCGAACACCGGGGAGCTGTTTTTT.

This clone was observed a handful of times. CDR3 loop: CASSIQGRGYTF. The DNA for the CDR3 is TGTGCCAGCAGTATACAGGGTCGCGGCTACACCTTC. The chain combines TRBV28 with TRBJ1-2; maybe TRBD1 (6 bases). The CDR3 has 12 amino acids. Trimming took off 5 bases at V and 8 bases at J, with 12 bases between the two ends. Germline V gives CDR1 MDHEN, CDR2 SYDVKM.

V is TRBV6-6 and J is TRBJ2-3; weak D call: TRBD2 (5 bases). This CDR3 comprises 13 residues. Trimming removed 8 bases at V and 0 bases at J, with 9 bases between. Germline V gene lookup returns CDR1 MNHNY and CDR2 SVGAGI (reference sequence). Written as DNA, the CDR3 is TGTGCCAGCTCCGAGGGAAGCACAGATACGCAGTATTTT. Protein: CASSEGSTDTQYF.

This chain uses TRBV7-2 with TRBJ1-5; 7 bases map to TRBD1. This CDR3 contains 14 residues. J was trimmed by 4 bases and V by 5 bases; bases with no gene match: 5. Germline V lookup: CDR1 SGHTA, CDR2 FQGNSA. DNA of the CDR3: TGTGCCAGCAGCAAGGGGGACAGTAATCAGCCCCAGCATTTT. Translating it yields CASSKGDSNQPQHF.

This clone came up a few times. The V call is TRBV5-1, the J call TRBJ1-5; D unresolved. Per germline, CDR1 SGHRS and CDR2 YFSETQ. This CDR3 spans 13 amino acids. The V end was cut by 0 bases, the J end by 4 bases, with 5 bases between. This CDR3 is CASSLGENQPQHF. In nucleotides, the CDR3 is TGCGCCAGCAGCTTGGGGGAGAATCAGCCCCAGCATTTT.

The rearrangement uses TRBV5-6 and TRBJ2-7, with D possibly being TRBD2 (5 bases). Trimming removed 4 bases at V and 4 bases at J, with 15 bases between. Germline V gene sequence: CDR1 SGHDT, CDR2 YYEEEE. The CDR3 has 14 residues. The CDR3 here is CASSPGGSLYEQYF. CDR3 nucleotide sequence: TGTGCCAGCAGCCCCGGTGGGAGCCTTTACGAGCAGTACTTC.

The V gene is TRBV5-6, the J gene TRBJ1-3, with D tentatively TRBD1 (6 bases). The V gene lost 3 bases and the J gene lost 2 bases, with 9 bases spanning the gap. Germline CDR1 is SGHDT and CDR2 is YYEEEE. There are 14 residues in the CDR3. The CDR3 is CASSSDSPGNTIYF. The CDR3 bases are TGTGCCAGCAGCTCGGACAGTCCTGGAAACACCATATATTTT.

The V call is TRBV29-1, the J call TRBJ2-1, with 8 nucleotides matching TRBD1. Germline CDR1 is SQVTM and CDR2 is ANQGSEA. This CDR3 is 11 amino acids long. V was pared by 4 bases and J by 7 bases, with 0 bases of the junction left unmatched. The DNA of the CDR3 is TGCAGCGTTGGGACAGGGAATGAGCAGTTCTTC. It yields the protein CSVGTGNEQFF.

The chain uses TRBV19 and TRBJ2-7; the D gene is possibly TRBD1 (7 bases). The CDR3 length is 13 residues. In germline, CDR1 is LNHDA, CDR2 SQIVND (reference sequence). Trimming stripped 5 bases from V and 5 bases from J, with 13 bases between. DNA of the CDR3: TGTGCCAGTAGTCGACAGGGAGGCGACGAGCAGTACTTC. This codes for CASSRQGGDEQYF. Full variable domain (rest looked up from reference TRBV19 and TRBJ2-7): DGGITQSPKYLFRKEGQNVTLSCEQNLNHDAMYWYRQDPGQGLRLIYYSQIVNDFQKGDIAEGYSVSREKKESFPLTVTSAQKNPTAFYLCASSRQGGDEQYFGPGTRLTVT.

This rearrangement joins TRBV5-1 to TRBJ2-1; TRBD1 aligns across 7 bases. CDR3 length equals 15 residues. Germline-derived CDR1 and CDR2 are SGHRS and YFSETQ. Trimming at V came to 2 bases and at J to 5 bases, leaving 7 bases not matched to a gene. The CDR3 nucleotides are TGCGCCAGCAGCTTAGACAGGGCTGGCCACAATGAGCAGTTCTTC. It is translated as CASSLDRAGHNEQFF. Based on the CDR3 plus reference TRBV5-1 and TRBJ2-1, the full variable domain is KAGVTQTPRYLIKTRGQQVTLSCSPISGHRSVSWYQQTPGQGLQFLFEYFSETQRNKGNFPGRFSGRQFSNSRSEMNVSTLELGDSALYLCASSLDRAGHNEQFFGPGTRLTVL.

The chain links TRBV14 to TRBJ1-1; 8 nucleotides align to TRBD1. CDR1 and CDR2 (germline): SGHDN, FVKESK. The junction had 1 base not matched to a gene; V was cut back by 1 base and J by 0 bases. This CDR3 is 15 amino acids long. The CDR3 sequence: CASSQGGQVNTEAFF. The CDR3 nucleotides are TGTGCCAGCAGCCAAGGGGGACAGGTGAACACTGAAGCTTTCTTT.